These 16 T cell receptor beta chains came from one sample sequenced in a study of T cells after yellow fever vaccination. TCRdb re-derived calls from the 5' RACE reads in MiXCR, one entry per CDR3 protein. The table lists 300,000 to 350,000 distinct CDR3 sequences, 3% to 4.5% of them singletons. The source material was PBMCs, sampled 5 days after the yellow fever booster vaccination. The receptors come from a man younger than 35 who received the YFV17D yellow fever vaccine.

V and J are TRBV5-4 and TRBJ2-3, with D uncertain. Germline CDR1 SGHNT, CDR2 YYREEE (reference sequence). The CDR3 is 15 amino acids. Trimming pared 0 bases from V and 2 bases from J, leaving 10 bases between. CDR3 sequence reads: CASSLARGLTDTQYF. For the CDR3, the DNA is TGTGCCAGCAGCTTGGCGCGCGGTCTCACAGATACGCAGTATTTT.

This clonotype was observed at least ten times. The chain uses TRBV5-1 and TRBJ2-2, with 10 nucleotides matching TRBD2. The ends lost 1 base at V and 4 bases at J; junction bases unmatched: 4. Germline loops: CDR1 SGHRS, CDR2 YFSETQ. CDR3 size: 16 residues. The CDR3 protein is CASSLPSGGSTGELFF. Written as DNA, the CDR3 is TGCGCCAGCAGCTTGCCTAGCGGGGGATCCACCGGGGAGCTGTTTTTT.

The chain links TRBV4-1 to TRBJ1-1; 8 bases align to TRBD1. The V and J ends lost 0 bases and 10 bases, in that order; junction bases with no gene match: 1. The CDR3 covers 12 residues. Germline V lookup: CDR1 MGHRA, CDR2 YSYEKL. The CDR3 spells CASSQEQGGAFF. As DNA, the CDR3 is TGCGCCAGCAGCCAAGAACAGGGGGGAGCTTTCTTT.

This clonotype was counted at least ten times. J is TRBJ2-7 and V is TRBV6-5, with D possibly matching TRBD1 (6 bases). Germline lookup yields CDR1 MNHEY and CDR2 SVGAGI. The CDR3 loop spans 14 amino acids. Trimming removed 7 bases at V and 0 bases at J, with 13 bases between. CDR3 loop: CASKGQGYSYEQYF. CDR3 in DNA: TGTGCCAGCAAGGGTCAGGGGTACTCCTACGAGCAGTACTTC.

This chain uses TRBV3-1 with TRBJ2-5; 10 bases agree with TRBD1. V was clipped by 0 bases and J by 6 bases; unmatched bases: 7. Germline CDR1 is LGHDT and CDR2 is YNNKEL (reference sequence). The CDR3 is 16 residues long. The CDR3 DNA follows: TGTGCCAGCAGCCAAGACGCCGGGACAGGGGTGAAGACCCAGTACTTC. Protein product: CASSQDAGTGVKTQYF.

The chain is built from TRBV18 and TRBJ1-1; D gene uncertain. Germline lookup yields CDR1 KGHSH and CDR2 LQKENI. The CDR3 consists of 13 residues. V lost 2 bases, J lost 3 bases, and 7 bases lay in between. The CDR3 DNA reads TGTGCCAGCTCACCAATAGGGTACACTGAAGCTTTCTTT. Its protein product is CASSPIGYTEAFF.

This clonotype occurred many times. The chain carries TRBV20-1 and TRBJ1-6; D might be TRBD1 (6 bases). Germline CDR1 and CDR2: DFQATT and SNEGSKA (reference sequence). This CDR3 comprises 13 residues. The chain's CDR3 is CSVQGAHNSPLHF. The CDR3 DNA follows: TGCAGCGTACAGGGAGCTCATAATTCACCCCTCCACTTT.

The J gene is TRBJ2-4, the V gene TRBV27; possibly TRBD1 for D (6 bases). This CDR3 is built from 17 residues. The V end lost 6 bases, the J end lost 0 bases, and 18 bases lay between the germline ends. Germline loops: CDR1 MNHEY, CDR2 SMNVEV (reference sequence). The CDR3 coding sequence is TGTGCCAGCAGAAAAACAGGGTTCGGTCGAGCCAAAAACATTCAGTACTTC. This sequence encodes CASRKTGFGRAKNIQYF.

In its sample, this clonotype was seen many times. The chain has TRBV5-1 and TRBJ2-1, with D possibly TRBD2 on 7 matching bases. V shed 4 bases and J shed 7 bases, with 12 bases lying between them. CDR1 and CDR2 (germline): SGHRS, YFSETQ. The CDR3 is 13 amino acids. This CDR3 reads CASSIGGENEQFF. In DNA form, the CDR3 reads TGCGCCAGCAGCATAGGGGGGGAAAATGAGCAGTTCTTC.

The genes are TRBV4-1 and TRBJ1-1; no clear D. This CDR3 comprises 12 residues. Germline lookup yields CDR1 MGHRA and CDR2 YSYEKL. The V end lost 4 bases, the J end lost 3 bases, and 6 bases lay between the germline ends. DNA of the CDR3: TGCGCCAGCAGCCCCCTAGACACTGAAGCTTTCTTT. This sequence encodes CASSPLDTEAFF.

This clonotype occurred a few times. This chain connects TRBV5-1 to TRBJ1-6, with no clear D. V was pared by 5 bases and J by 7 bases, with 10 bases between. In germline, CDR1 is SGHRS, CDR2 YFSETQ. The CDR3 runs to 13 residues. CDR3 loop: CASRADTNSPLHF. DNA of the CDR3: TGCGCCAGCAGAGCAGACACCAATTCACCCCTCCACTTT. Based on the CDR3 plus reference TRBV5-1 and TRBJ1-6, the full variable domain is KAGVTQTPRYLIKTRGQQVTLSCSPISGHRSVSWYQQTPGQGLQFLFEYFSETQRNKGNFPGRFSGRQFSNSRSEMNVSTLELGDSALYLCASRADTNSPLHFGNGTRLTVT.

The rearrangement joins TRBV5-4 to TRBJ1-1; D perhaps matches TRBD1 (5 bases). This CDR3 is built from 17 residues. The germline V and J ends were trimmed by 4 bases and 5 bases, with 24 bases remaining between them. Per germline, CDR1 SGHNT and CDR2 YYREEE (reference sequence). The CDR3 coding sequence is TGTGCCAGCAGCCCGAGTGTGACCGCCGAGGGGAGGACTGAAGCTTTCTTT. Residues: CASSPSVTAEGRTEAFF. Combining the CDR3 with reference TRBV5-4 and TRBJ1-1 gives the whole variable domain ETGVTQSPTHLIKTRGQQVTLRCSSQSGHNTVSWYQQALGQGPQFIFQYYREEENGRGNFPPRFSGLQFPNYSSELNVNALELDDSALYLCASSPSVTAEGRTEAFFGQGTRLTVV.

This clonotype has a handful of counts. The chain has TRBV6-6 and TRBJ2-1, with a possible D match to TRBD1 (5 bases). CDR3 length equals 12 residues. Per germline, CDR1 MNHNY and CDR2 SVGAGI (reference sequence). Trimming removed 1 base from V and 9 bases from J, with 7 bases in between. This CDR3 reads CASSYLDTEQFF. CDR3 DNA: TGTGCCAGCAGTTACTTGGACACTGAGCAGTTCTTC.

V usage is TRBV20-1 and J usage is TRBJ2-5; tentatively, D is TRBD1 or TRBD2 (5 bases each). The V end lost 1 base, the J end lost 5 bases, and 11 bases lay between the germline ends. CDR1 DFQATT and CDR2 SNEGSKA come from the germline V gene (reference sequence). The CDR3 loop spans 13 amino acids. The CDR3 coding sequence is TGCAGTGCTAGAGGTTTGGGGACGGAGACCCAGTACTTC. The encoded protein is CSARGLGTETQYF.

This clonotype was observed many times. The chain is built from TRBV7-2 and TRBJ1-4; D perhaps matches TRBD1 (5 bases). This CDR3 comprises 14 residues. The V gene lost 6 bases and the J gene lost 3 bases, with 11 bases spanning the gap. Looked up from germline, CDR1 is SGHTA and CDR2 is FQGNSA. CDR3 coding DNA: TGTGCCAGCAGTAGGGGCCGAGCTAATGAAAAACTGTTTTTT. This encodes CASSRGRANEKLFF.

This clonotype has a handful of counts. The CDR3 spells CASSAPQGGEKLFF. CDR3 DNA sequence: TGTGCCAGCAGCGCTCCACAGGGCGGTGAAAAACTGTTTTTT. The chain links TRBV11-2 to TRBJ1-4; TRBD1 might be the D (6 bases). Germline CDR1 is SGHAT and CDR2 is FQNNGV. This CDR3 is built from 14 residues. Trimming took off 5 bases at V and 7 bases at J, with 14 bases between the two ends.